This T cell receptor (beta chain) was sequenced in a study of T cell repertoires in cytomegalovirus infection. Study information: From public TCR beta signatures came an indication of both CMV infection and matching HLA type.

MiXCR, run by TCRdb on the reads, gives a single entry per CDR3 protein. The sample lists 150,000 to 200,000 distinct CDR3 sequences, about 28% seen once, with roughly 31% in the top ten. This CDR3 has 15 amino acids. V was cut by 4 bases and J by 4 bases, with 16 bases left in between. Germline V lookup: CDR1 SGHVS, CDR2 FQNEAQ. Sequencing was done on a sample of PBMCs. This sequence was found in a human donor in good health (CMV status not recorded). Some clones in this sample may be carry-over from other donors' samples. The chain is built from TRBV7-8 and TRBJ1-1; possible D gene TRBD1, 5 bases. The CDR3 DNA is TGTGCCAGCAGCTCCCCCGCGGGACCTTTCACTGAAGCTTTCTTT. It encodes CASSSPAGPFTEAFF.